This TCR beta chain was identified during a study of T cell changes during pregnancy in multiple sclerosis. Libraries were prepared by immunoSEQ multiplex PCR; TCRdb keeps only in-frame clonotypes and omits some of them. Counted here are about 89,000 clones, around 92% occurring once; the ten biggest clones make up roughly 2.3%. The germline gives CDR1 LNHDA, CDR2 SQIVND (reference sequence). The CDR3 covers 13 residues. V was cut by 4 bases and J by 10 bases, with 16 bases left in between. The clonotype was recovered from a female donor in good health, enrolled as a control in a pregnancy study. The gene calls are TRBV19 and TRBJ1-1; D perhaps matches TRBD1 (5 bases). The sequencing used peripheral blood, collected after pregnancy. The CDR3 DNA follows: TGTGCCAGTAGTAGTGGGGGGGTCAGCCCAGCTTTCTTT. This gives the protein CASSSGGVSPAFF.